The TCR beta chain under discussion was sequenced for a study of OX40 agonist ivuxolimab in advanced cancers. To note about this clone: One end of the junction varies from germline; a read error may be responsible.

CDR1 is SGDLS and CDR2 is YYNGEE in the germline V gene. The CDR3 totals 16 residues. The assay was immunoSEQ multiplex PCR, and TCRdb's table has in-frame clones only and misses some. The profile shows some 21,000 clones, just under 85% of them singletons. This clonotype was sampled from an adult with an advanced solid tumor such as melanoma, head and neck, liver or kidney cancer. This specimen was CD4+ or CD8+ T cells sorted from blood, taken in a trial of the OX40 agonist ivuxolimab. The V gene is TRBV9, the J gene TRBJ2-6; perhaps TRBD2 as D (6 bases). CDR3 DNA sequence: TGTGCCAGCAGCCCGGCCGGGGGTCCTGGGGCCAACGTCCCGACTTTC. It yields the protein CASSPAGGPGANVPTF.